The clone carrying this T cell receptor beta chain was observed once. The PCR had 60 Vbeta and 13 Jbeta primers. Some clones are missing from TCRdb's copy, which holds only in-frame ones; the method was immunoSEQ multiplex PCR. The repertoire includes some 40,000 clones, around 53% of them detected once, and 6.2% sits in the top ten. These data belong to a study of cytomegalovirus exposure and HLA in healthy donors. Trimming took off 6 bases at V and 7 bases at J, with 19 bases between the two ends. This CDR3 region has 14 residues. Per the germline V gene, CDR1 is ENHRY and CDR2 is SYGVKD. What was sequenced was PBMCs. J is TRBJ2-7 and V is TRBV10-3, with TRBD2 as a possible D gene (7 bases). This receptor was identified in a woman between 40 and 55 years old in good health and CMV-seropositive. The CDR3 region is CAIRMGGGGSEQYF. CDR3 bases: TGTGCCATCAGGATGGGGGGAGGGGGGTCGGAGCAGTACTTC.